This TCR beta chain was profiled in a study of identical twins. Study-level results: Models underestimated TCR alpha sharing (out-of-frame) in monozygotic twins.

TCRdb called the 5' RACE reads again in MiXCR, with one record for every CDR3 protein. The sample shows hundreds of thousands of distinct CDR3 sequences, 21% of them seen only once. Germline CDR1 is SGHNT and CDR2 is YENEEA. This CDR3 contains 13 residues. The junction had 5 bases not matched to a gene; V was cut back by 1 base and J by 11 bases. About this clonotype itself: Its antigen is unidentified.

A further study also used this sample, focusing on T cells expressing NK-cell markers. From that study: Sorted CD3+CD56-NKG2C+, CD3+CD56+NKG2C+ and CD3+CD56+NKG2C- T cells supplied the TCR beta repertoires.

The clonotype originates from a woman aged 18 to 35 in good health. The chain combines TRBV11-3 with TRBJ2-1; 7 nucleotides agree with TRBD2. Input material: PBMCs. DNA of the CDR3: TGTGCCAGCAGCTTAGGGACCGGGACTAAGCAGTTCTTC. Amino acids: CASSLGTGTKQFF.